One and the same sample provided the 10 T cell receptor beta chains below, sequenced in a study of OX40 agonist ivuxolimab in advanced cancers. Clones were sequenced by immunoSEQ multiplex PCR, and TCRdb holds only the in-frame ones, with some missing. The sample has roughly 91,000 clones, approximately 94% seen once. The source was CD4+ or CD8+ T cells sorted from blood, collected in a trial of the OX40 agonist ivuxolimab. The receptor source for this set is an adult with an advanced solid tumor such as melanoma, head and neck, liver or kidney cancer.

CDR3 residues: CAWSGGRGQETQYF. Here the CDR3 DNA reads TGTGCCTGGAGTGGAGGCAGGGGCCAAGAGACCCAGTACTTC. The chain has TRBV30 and TRBJ2-5; weak D call: TRBD1 (6 bases). The CDR3 is 14 residues long. Trimming removed 1 base from V and 1 base from J, with 10 bases in between. Germline V gene sequence: CDR1 GTSNPN, CDR2 SVGIG (reference sequence).

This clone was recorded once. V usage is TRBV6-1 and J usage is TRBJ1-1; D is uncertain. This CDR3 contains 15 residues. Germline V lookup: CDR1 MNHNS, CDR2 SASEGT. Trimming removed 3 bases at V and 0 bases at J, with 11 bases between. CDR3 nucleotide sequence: TGTGCCAGCAGTGATATCGGACTAATGAACACTGAAGCTTTCTTT. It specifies CASSDIGLMNTEAFF.

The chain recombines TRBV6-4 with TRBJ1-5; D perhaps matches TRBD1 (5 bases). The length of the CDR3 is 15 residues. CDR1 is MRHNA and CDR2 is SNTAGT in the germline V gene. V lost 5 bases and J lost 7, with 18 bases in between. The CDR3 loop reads CASSQQESNGQPQHF. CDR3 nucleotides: TGTGCCAGCAGTCAACAGGAGAGCAATGGGCAGCCCCAGCATTTT.

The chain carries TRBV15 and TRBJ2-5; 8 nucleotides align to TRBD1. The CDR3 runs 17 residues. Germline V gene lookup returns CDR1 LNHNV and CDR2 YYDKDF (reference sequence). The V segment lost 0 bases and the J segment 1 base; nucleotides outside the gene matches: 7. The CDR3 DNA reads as TGTGCCACCAGCAGAGAGCCGACAGGGGCTAGCCAAGAGACCCAGTACTTC. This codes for CATSREPTGASQETQYF. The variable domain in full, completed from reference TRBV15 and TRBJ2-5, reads DAMVIQNPRYQVTQFGKPVTLSCSQTLNHNVMYWYQQKSSQAPKLLFHYYDKDFNNEADTPDNFQSRRPNTSFCFLDIRSPGLGDTAMYLCATSREPTGASQETQYFGPGTRLLVL.

The CDR3 nucleotides are TGTGCCAGCGGGGGCGGGGTCCAAGAGACCCAGTACTTC. This encodes CASGGGVQETQYF. The V call is TRBV9, the J call TRBJ2-5, with D perhaps matching TRBD1 or TRBD2 (6 bases each). The CDR3 loop spans 13 amino acids. Germline values: CDR1 SGDLS, CDR2 YYNGEE. Trimming left V 7 bases short and J 1 base short, with 11 bases between.

The CDR3 DNA reads TGTGCCAGCAGCTCTTCCAAGGGGGGACCGAAACCCCCCTATGGCTACACCTTC. This encodes CASSSSKGGPKPPYGYTF. The chain joins TRBV5-5 to TRBJ1-2; the D gene is possibly TRBD1 (6 bases). Germline values: CDR1 SGHKS, CDR2 YYEKEE (reference sequence). The CDR3 consists of 18 residues. Trimming pared 3 bases from V and 4 bases from J, leaving 25 bases between.

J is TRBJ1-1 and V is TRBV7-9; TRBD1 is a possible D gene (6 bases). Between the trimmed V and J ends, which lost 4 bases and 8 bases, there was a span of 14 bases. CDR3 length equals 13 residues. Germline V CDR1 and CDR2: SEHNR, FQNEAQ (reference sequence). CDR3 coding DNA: TGTGCCAGCAGCTCCGCAGGGGACGGCGAAGCTTTCTTT. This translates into CASSSAGDGEAFF.

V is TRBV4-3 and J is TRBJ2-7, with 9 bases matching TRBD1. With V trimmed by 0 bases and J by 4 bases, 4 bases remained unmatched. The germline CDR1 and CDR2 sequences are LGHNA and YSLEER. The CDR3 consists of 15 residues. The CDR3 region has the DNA TGCGCCAGCAGCCAAGATAGGACAGGGGTTTACGAGCAGTACTTC. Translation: CASSQDRTGVYEQYF.

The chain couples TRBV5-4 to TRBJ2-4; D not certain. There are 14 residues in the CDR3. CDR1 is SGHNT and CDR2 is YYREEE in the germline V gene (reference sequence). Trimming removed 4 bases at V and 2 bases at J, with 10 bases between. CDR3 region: CASSLEASKNIQYF. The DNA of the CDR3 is TGTGCCAGCAGCCTCGAGGCTTCCAAAAACATTCAGTACTTC.

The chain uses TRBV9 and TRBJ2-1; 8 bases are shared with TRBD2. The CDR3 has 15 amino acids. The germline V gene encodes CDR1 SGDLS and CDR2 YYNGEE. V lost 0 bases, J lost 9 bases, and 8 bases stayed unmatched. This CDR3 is CASSVAGREEGEQFF. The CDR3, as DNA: TGTGCCAGCAGCGTAGCCGGGAGGGAGGAAGGTGAGCAGTTCTTC.